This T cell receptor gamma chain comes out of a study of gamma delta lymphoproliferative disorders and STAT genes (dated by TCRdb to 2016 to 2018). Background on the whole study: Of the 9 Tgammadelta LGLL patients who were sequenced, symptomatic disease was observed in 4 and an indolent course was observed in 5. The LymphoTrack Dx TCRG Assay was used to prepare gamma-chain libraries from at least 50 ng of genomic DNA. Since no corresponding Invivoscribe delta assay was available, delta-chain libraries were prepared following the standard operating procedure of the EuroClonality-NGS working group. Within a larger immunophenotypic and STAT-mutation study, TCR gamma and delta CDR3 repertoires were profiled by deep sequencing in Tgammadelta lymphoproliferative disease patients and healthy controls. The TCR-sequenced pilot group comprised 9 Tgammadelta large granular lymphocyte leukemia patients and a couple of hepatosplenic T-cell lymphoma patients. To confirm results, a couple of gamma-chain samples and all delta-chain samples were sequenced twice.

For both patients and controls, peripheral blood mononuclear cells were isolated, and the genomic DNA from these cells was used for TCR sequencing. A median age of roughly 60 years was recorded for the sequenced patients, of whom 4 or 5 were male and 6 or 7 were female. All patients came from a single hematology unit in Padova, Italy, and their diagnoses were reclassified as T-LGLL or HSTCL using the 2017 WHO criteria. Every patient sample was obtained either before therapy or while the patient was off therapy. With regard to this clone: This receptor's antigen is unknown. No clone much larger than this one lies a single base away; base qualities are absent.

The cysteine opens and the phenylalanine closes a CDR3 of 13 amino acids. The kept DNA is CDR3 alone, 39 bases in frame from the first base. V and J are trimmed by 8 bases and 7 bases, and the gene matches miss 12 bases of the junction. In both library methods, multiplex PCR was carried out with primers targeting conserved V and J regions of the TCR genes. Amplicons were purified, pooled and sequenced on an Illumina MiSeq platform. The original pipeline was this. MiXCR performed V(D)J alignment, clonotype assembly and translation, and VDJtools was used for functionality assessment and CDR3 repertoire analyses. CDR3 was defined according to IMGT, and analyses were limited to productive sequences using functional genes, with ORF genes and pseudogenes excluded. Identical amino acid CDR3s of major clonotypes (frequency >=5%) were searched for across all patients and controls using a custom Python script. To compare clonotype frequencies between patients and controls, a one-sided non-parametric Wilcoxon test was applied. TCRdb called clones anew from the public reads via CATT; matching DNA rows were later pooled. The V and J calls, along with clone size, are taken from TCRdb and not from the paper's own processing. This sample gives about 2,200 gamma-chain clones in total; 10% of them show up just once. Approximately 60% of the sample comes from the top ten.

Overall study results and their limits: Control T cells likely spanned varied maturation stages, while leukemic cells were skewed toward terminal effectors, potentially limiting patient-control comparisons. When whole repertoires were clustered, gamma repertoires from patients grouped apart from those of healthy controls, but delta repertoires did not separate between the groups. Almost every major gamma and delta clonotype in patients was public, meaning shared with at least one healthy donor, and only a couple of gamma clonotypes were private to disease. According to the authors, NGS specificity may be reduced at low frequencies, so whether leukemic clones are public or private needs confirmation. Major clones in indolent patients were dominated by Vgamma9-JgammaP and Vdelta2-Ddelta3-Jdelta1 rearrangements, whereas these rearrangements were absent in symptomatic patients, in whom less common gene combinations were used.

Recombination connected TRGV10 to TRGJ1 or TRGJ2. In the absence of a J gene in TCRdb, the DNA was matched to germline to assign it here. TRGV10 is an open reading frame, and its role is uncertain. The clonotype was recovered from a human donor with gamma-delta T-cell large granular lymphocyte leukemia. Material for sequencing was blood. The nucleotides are TGTGCTGCGTGGGACCCCGGGGGGTATAAGAAACTCTTT. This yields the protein CAAWDPGGYKKLF.